This TCR beta chain was found in a study of blood T cell repertoires in COVID-19 (dated by TCRdb to the early 2020s). In terms of the full investigation: Collaborator samples came from the United States, Italy and Spain and covered acute and convalescent phases of COVID-19. The prospective study material was composed of cDNA or gDNA derived from T cells, B-cell-depleted T cells, or PBMCs. Samples came from the ongoing ImmuneRACE study (first 160 participants) plus 1,254 subjects from 6 global collaborators. Deeply sampled blood TCRbeta repertoires from subjects exposed to, actively infected with, or recovered from COVID-19 were included in the dataset. Where available, HLA class I and class II types were obtained from metadata supplied by the sample provider rather than from assay-based typing. Nearly every sample came with metadata listing a de-identified subject ID, COVID-19 status, age in years and sex. The repertoires were released in a freely available public database meant as a resource for research on the immune response to SARS-CoV-2.

TCRbeta CDR3 regions were amplified from genomic DNA by means of the immunoSEQ Assay, a bias-controlled multiplex PCR. Per the authors' processing: Within the assay, amplification of reference gene primers was used to estimate how many nucleated cells each sample contained. To quantify the absolute abundance of each unique TCRbeta CDR3 rearrangement, sequence reads were collapsed and filtered. For each sample, productive Simpson clonality was calculated as the square root of Simpson's diversity index over productive rearrangements. TCRdb took over this immuneACCESS table, retaining in-frame rearrangements with V and J assigned. Such tables are incomplete; in checked studies, under half of the missing clones stem from an unresolved V gene, and the remainder is unexplained. V and J calls and clone size come straight from that table; D and trimming were deduced from the DNA. The sample table holds roughly 250,000 clones, of which about 85% were seen once. The ten largest make up over 6% of the sample.

CDR1 and CDR2 are read off the germline V gene (reference sequence) as GTSNPN and SVGIG. The CDR3 measures 13 amino acids from cysteine to phenylalanine. The kept DNA is CDR3 alone, 39 bases in frame from the first base. Deletion took 5 bases off V and 5 bases off J, with a span of 15 bases between the germline ends. As to this clone: Its antigen remains undetermined. Per-base quality was not reported, and no clone a single base away is much larger than it.

Enrolling through a virtual design, the prospective study's participants ranged in age from roughly 18 to 100 years and lived across approximately 25 United States geographic areas. In the prospective study, cohorts were assigned on the basis of participant-reported clinical history obtained from a screening survey and a study questionnaire. In the prospective study, mobile phlebotomists collected whole blood, serum and a nasopharyngeal or oropharyngeal swab from each participant. Additional blood draws and questionnaires over an approximately two-month period could optionally be provided by prospective study participants. Blood samples from the prospective study were shipped frozen or at room temperature prior to DNA extraction. The study at large found these results: Clinical and demographic metadata were provided uncurated, with the amount varying by source and participant.

The clonotype was recovered from a woman aged 25 to 45 with acute COVID-19. Input material: PBMCs or T cells enriched from blood (not recorded which). The chain is made from TRBV30 and TRBJ2-5; tentative D gene TRBD2, with 5 bases matching. The nucleotide sequence is given as TGTGCCTGGGTTGCCCGGGGAAGGGAGACCCAGTACTTC. This is translated as CAWVARGRETQYF.